This passage covers 2 T cell receptor beta chains from one sample sequenced in a study of blood T cell repertoires in COVID-19. This table comes from immunoSEQ multiplex PCR, and its TCRdb copy is limited to in-frame clones, with some not included. The table records approximately 350,000 clones, around nine tenths of them present only once. Sequenced sample: peripheral blood. The origin of the receptors is a woman in her seventies with COVID-19, enrolled during active disease.

J is TRBJ2-7 and V is TRBV28, with 11 nucleotides matching TRBD2. The CDR3 covers 15 residues. Trimming took 7 bases from V and 7 from J; bases not matched to a gene: 12. CDR1 is MDHEN and CDR2 is SYDVKM in the germline V gene. The CDR3, as DNA: TGTGCCAGCAATTCACTAGCGGGGGATCTTAGAGAGCAGTACTTC. Its translation is CASNSLAGDLREQYF.

As concerns this clone: Other nucleotide sequences in the sample specify the same CDR3. This chain connects TRBV5-1 to TRBJ1-2, with D maybe TRBD1 (5 bases). The length of the CDR3 is 14 residues. V dropped 0 bases and J dropped 6 bases, with 12 bases sitting between them. Germline V gene data show CDR1 as SGHRS and CDR2 as YFSETQ. The CDR3 protein is CASSLAGGRDGYTF. CDR3 bases: TGCGCCAGCAGCTTGGCCGGGGGAAGGGATGGCTACACCTTC.